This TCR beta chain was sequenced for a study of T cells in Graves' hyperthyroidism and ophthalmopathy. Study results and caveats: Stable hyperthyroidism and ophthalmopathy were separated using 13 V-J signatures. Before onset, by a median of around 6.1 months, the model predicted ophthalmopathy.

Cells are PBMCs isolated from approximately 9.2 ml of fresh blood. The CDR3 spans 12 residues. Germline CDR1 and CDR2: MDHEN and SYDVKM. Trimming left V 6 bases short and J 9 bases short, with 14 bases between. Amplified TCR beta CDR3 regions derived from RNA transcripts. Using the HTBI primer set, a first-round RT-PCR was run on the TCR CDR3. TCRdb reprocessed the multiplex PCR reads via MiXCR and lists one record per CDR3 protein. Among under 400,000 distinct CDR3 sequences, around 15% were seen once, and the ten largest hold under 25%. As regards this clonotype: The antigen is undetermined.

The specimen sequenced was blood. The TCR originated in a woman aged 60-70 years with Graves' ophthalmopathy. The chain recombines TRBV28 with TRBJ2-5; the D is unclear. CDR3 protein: CASSLGPKSQYF. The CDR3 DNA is TGTGCCAGCAGCCTAGGGCCCAAGTCCCAGTACTTC.